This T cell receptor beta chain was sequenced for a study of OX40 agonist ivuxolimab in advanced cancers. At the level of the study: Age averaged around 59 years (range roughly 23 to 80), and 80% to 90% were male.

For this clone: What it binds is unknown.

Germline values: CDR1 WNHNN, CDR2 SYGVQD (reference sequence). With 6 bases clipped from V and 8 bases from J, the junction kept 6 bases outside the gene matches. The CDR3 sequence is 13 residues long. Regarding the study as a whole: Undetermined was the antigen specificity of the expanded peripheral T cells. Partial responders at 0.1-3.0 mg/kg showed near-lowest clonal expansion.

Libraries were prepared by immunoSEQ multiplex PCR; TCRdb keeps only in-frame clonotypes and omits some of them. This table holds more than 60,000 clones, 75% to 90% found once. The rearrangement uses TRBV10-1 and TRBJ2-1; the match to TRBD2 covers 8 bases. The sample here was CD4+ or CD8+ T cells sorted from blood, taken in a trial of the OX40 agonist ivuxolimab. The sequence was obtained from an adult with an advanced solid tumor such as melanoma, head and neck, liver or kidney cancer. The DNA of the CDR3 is TGCGCCAGCAGACAGGGAGCGGGGGATGAGCAGTTCTTC. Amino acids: CASRQGAGDEQFF.